The 29 T cell receptor beta chains below were found in one sample sequenced in a study of shared clonotypes between healthy human individuals. Terminally differentiated effector memory CD45RA+ cells were excluded by CCR7 positive selection of CD45RO-negative cells. The data were produced by immunoSEQ multiplex PCR, yet TCRdb's version contains in-frame clones alone and is incomplete. The table has just over 2,000,000 clones, about 94% seen once. The sequenced material came from naive CD8+ T cells sorted from blood. The origin of the receptors is a man aged 18-30 years in good health.

CDR3 sequence reads: CASSYFQGRYEQYF. The CDR3 DNA sequence: TGTGCCAGCAGCTATTTCCAGGGCCGCTACGAGCAGTACTTC. The chain uses TRBV9 and TRBJ2-7; weak D call: TRBD1 (5 bases). Looked up from germline, CDR1 is SGDLS and CDR2 is YYNGEE. The ends were cut back, 4 bases at V and 3 bases at J, with 14 bases in the middle. The CDR3 length is 14 residues.

The gene calls are TRBV5-6 and TRBJ2-2; no clear D gene. The V gene's germline CDR1 is SGHDT and CDR2 YYEEEE. The V gene lost 0 bases and the J gene lost 4 bases, with 10 bases spanning the gap. The CDR3 runs 15 residues. CDR3 DNA: TGTGCCAGCAGCTTGGCCCTGGTTCCCACCGGGGAGCTGTTTTTT. Translated: CASSLALVPTGELFF.

This clone was recorded only once. The rearrangement joins TRBV15 to TRBJ2-5; D tentatively reads TRBD1 or TRBD2 (5 bases each). This CDR3 has 13 residues. Germline assignment: CDR1 LNHNV and CDR2 YYDKDF (reference sequence). V gave up 3 bases and J gave up 5 bases, with 10 bases separating them. As DNA, the CDR3 is TGTGCCACCAGCAGGGGGGTAATGGAGACCCAGTACTTC. This sequence encodes CATSRGVMETQYF.

The chain combines TRBV27 with TRBJ2-5; TRBD2 matches at 11 bases. V lost 6 bases, J lost 1 base, and 7 bases stayed unmatched. CDR3 length: 16 residues. Per the germline V gene, CDR1 is MNHEY and CDR2 is SMNVEV (reference sequence). In DNA form, the CDR3 reads TGTGCCAGCAGGGGGGGGACTAGCGGAGGCCAAGAGACCCAGTACTTC. This translates into CASRGGTSGGQETQYF.

The chain carries TRBV9 and TRBJ2-3, with 16 bases matching TRBD2. There are 19 residues in the CDR3. The V gene's germline CDR1 is SGDLS and CDR2 YYNGEE. V trimming: 0 bases; J trimming: 6 bases; junction bases outside the gene matches: 10. The CDR3: CASSVVLGLAGGPADTQYF. The CDR3 DNA is TGTGCCAGCAGCGTAGTCCTGGGACTAGCGGGAGGGCCGGCGGATACGCAGTATTTT.

As regards this clone: A junction boundary mismatches the germline segment, possibly from a read error. In the same sample, other DNA sequences code for this CDR3. The V gene is TRBV11-3, the J gene TRBJ2-1; no definite D call. The CDR3 covers 12 residues. CDR1 is SGHNT and CDR2 is YENEEA in the germline V gene. The CDR3 sequence is CASSLEYNEQFF. For the CDR3, the DNA is TGTGCCAGCAGCCTAGAATACAATGAGCAGTTCTTC.

Notes on this clone: The same CDR3 also results from other DNA sequences found in this sample. The J gene is TRBJ2-7, the V gene TRBV14, with D hard to call. Germline V gene lookup returns CDR1 SGHDN and CDR2 FVKESK. V was trimmed by 1 base and J by 1 base, leaving 8 bases between them. CDR3 size: 14 residues. CDR3 DNA: TGTGCCAGCAGCCAAGTAGGCAGTTCCTACGAGCAGTACTTC. Its translation: CASSQVGSSYEQYF.

This clone was picked up one time. The rearrangement links TRBV9 to TRBJ2-3, with D tentatively TRBD2 (5 bases). The germline gives CDR1 SGDLS, CDR2 YYNGEE. The V end lost 3 bases, the J end lost 6 bases, and 20 bases lay between the germline ends. The CDR3 has 16 amino acids. DNA for the CDR3: TGTGCCAGCAGCGGGGGATCCGGGATCCGAGAGGATACGCAGTATTTT. Its protein is CASSGGSGIREDTQYF.

The rearrangement links TRBV9 to TRBJ2-1, with D possibly TRBD2 on 6 matching bases. The CDR3 loop spans 15 amino acids. V was clipped by 7 bases and J by 3 bases, with 17 bases between them. The germline V gene has CDR1 SGDLS and CDR2 YYNGEE. Written as DNA, the CDR3 is TGTGCCAGCTCCGTGGCGGGAAATTACTACAATGAGCAGTTCTTC. It translates to CASSVAGNYYNEQFF.

This rearrangement joins TRBV2 to TRBJ2-5; D might be TRBD1 (5 bases). V was clipped by 8 bases and J by 1 base, with 14 bases between them. The CDR3 has 14 residues. From germline, CDR1 is SNHLY and CDR2 FYNNEI. The CDR3 is CASSNWGSQETQYF. In DNA, the CDR3 is TGTGCCAGCTCGAACTGGGGCAGCCAAGAGACCCAGTACTTC.

The gene calls are TRBV27 and TRBJ2-2; possibly TRBD1 for D (6 bases). The CDR3 runs 16 residues. Germline assignment: CDR1 MNHEY and CDR2 SMNVEV (reference sequence). V was clipped by 1 base and J by 6 bases, with 15 bases between them. CDR3 in DNA: TGTGCCAGCAGTTTATTGAATACAGGGCGAGCCGGGGAGCTGTTTTTT. Translated, it gives CASSLLNTGRAGELFF.

CDR3 sequence (DNA): TGCGCCAGCAGCCAAGTAGCTCCGGGTCGAAGAGACATTCAGTACTTC. Its translation: CASSQVAPGRRDIQYF. The V call is TRBV4-1, the J call TRBJ2-4; D is unresolved. V shed 1 base and J shed 8 bases, with 18 bases lying between them. CDR1 is MGHRA and CDR2 is YSYEKL in the germline V gene. This CDR3 is built from 16 residues.

The chain is built from TRBV11-2 and TRBJ1-4, with no clear D. The ends were cut back, 4 bases at V and 8 bases at J, with 17 bases in the middle. CDR1 SGHAT and CDR2 FQNNGV come from the germline V gene. CDR3 length equals 15 residues. In DNA form, the CDR3 reads TGTGCCAGCAGCTCGGCTGATCGGGTATGGGAAAAACTGTTTTTT. This gives the protein CASSSADRVWEKLFF.

This clone was recorded only once. CDR3 region: CASSQAPPGLVYTGELFF. The CDR3 nucleotides read TGCGCCAGCAGCCAGGCCCCTCCGGGACTAGTATACACCGGGGAGCTGTTTTTT. J is TRBJ2-2 and V is TRBV4-1; 8 nucleotides line up with TRBD2. Germline lookup yields CDR1 MGHRA and CDR2 YSYEKL. With 3 bases clipped from V and 3 bases from J, the junction kept 12 bases outside the gene matches. The CDR3 totals 18 residues.

The chain joins TRBV9 to TRBJ2-7, with D hard to call. Germline values: CDR1 SGDLS, CDR2 YYNGEE. With 4 bases removed from V and 0 bases from J, the gap between germline ends came to 14 bases. The CDR3 is 15 amino acids. The CDR3 nucleotides are TGTGCCAGCAGCCCAGCCGGGTCTAGCTCCTACGAGCAGTACTTC. This gives the protein CASSPAGSSSYEQYF.

V and J are TRBV27 and TRBJ2-7, with D possibly TRBD1 on 6 matching bases. V lost 3 bases and J lost 0, with 9 bases in between. This CDR3 is built from 14 residues. The germline V gene has CDR1 MNHEY and CDR2 SMNVEV (reference sequence). CDR3 sequence (DNA): TGTGCCAGCAGTTTCAAGGACAGCTCCTACGAGCAGTACTTC. Amino acids: CASSFKDSSYEQYF.

The V and J genes are TRBV4-3 and TRBJ2-7; D is undetermined. Germline V gives CDR1 LGHNA, CDR2 YSLEER. The CDR3 runs 13 residues. V dropped 6 bases and J dropped 6 bases, with 15 bases sitting between them. CDR3 loop: CASSPQLDGEQYF. The CDR3, as DNA: TGCGCCAGCAGTCCCCAACTGGACGGCGAGCAGTACTTC.

This chain joins TRBV7-8 and TRBJ2-7; D call uncertain. CDR1 SGHVS and CDR2 FQNEAQ come from the germline V gene. V was clipped by 4 bases and J by 2 bases, with 6 bases between them. This CDR3 has 12 amino acids. CDR3 region: CASSSIPYEQYF. The CDR3 DNA sequence: TGTGCCAGCAGCTCGATCCCCTACGAGCAGTACTTC.

The V and J genes are TRBV5-6 and TRBJ2-3, with D perhaps assigned TRBD1 or TRBD2 (5 bases each). CDR1 is SGHDT, CDR2 YYEEEE, per germline. Between the trimmed V and J ends, which lost 1 base and 5 bases, there was a span of 11 bases. This CDR3 spans 14 amino acids. CDR3 residues: CASSLWGSQDTQYF. CDR3 sequence (DNA): TGTGCCAGCAGCTTGTGGGGGTCGCAAGATACGCAGTATTTT. Complete variable domain (other parts from reference TRBV5-6 and TRBJ2-3): DAGVTQSPTHLIKTRGQQVTLRCSPKSGHDTVSWYQQALGQGPQFIFQYYEEEERQRGNFPDRFSGHQFPNYSSELNVNALLLGDSALYLCASSLWGSQDTQYFGPGTRLTVL.

This clone was seen a single time. J is TRBJ2-1 and V is TRBV6-1, with D uncertain. Germline CDR1 MNHNS, CDR2 SASEGT. V dropped 3 bases and J dropped 4 bases, with 7 bases sitting between them. The length of the CDR3 is 13 residues. Written as DNA, the CDR3 is TGTGCCAGCAGTGATCTTGCGTACAATGAGCAGTTCTTC. It is translated as CASSDLAYNEQFF.

Worth noting for this clone: The sample contains more than one DNA sequence encoding this CDR3. The chain couples TRBV5-6 to TRBJ2-7; no clear D gene. The CDR3 contains 12 residues. The V gene lost 0 bases and the J gene lost 5 bases, with 6 bases spanning the gap. Germline V CDR1 and CDR2: SGHDT, YYEEEE. The CDR3 region is CASSLGRDEQYF. As DNA, the CDR3 is TGTGCCAGCAGCTTGGGTAGGGACGAGCAGTACTTC.

In this sample, this clone turned up a few times. The chain employs TRBV4-3 and TRBJ1-6, with TRBD1 as a possible D gene (6 bases). Trimming cost V 4 bases and J 0 bases, with 19 bases left between them. CDR3 size: 19 residues. Germline V gene lookup returns CDR1 LGHNA and CDR2 YSLEER. The DNA for the CDR3 is TGCGCCAGCAGCCCGCAACCTTCAGGGGAGGACTCCTATAATTCACCCCTCCACTTT. Translating it yields CASSPQPSGEDSYNSPLHF.

This chain joins TRBV19 and TRBJ2-2, with TRBD2 identical over 7 bases. Per the germline V gene, CDR1 is LNHDA and CDR2 is SQIVND (reference sequence). V was clipped by 9 bases and J by 2 bases; unmatched bases: 9. This CDR3 is built from 15 residues. The CDR3 DNA reads TGTGCCAGCACCGGGAGGACTTCCAACACCGGGGAGCTGTTTTTT. The encoded protein is CASTGRTSNTGELFF.

As concerns this clone: The same CDR3 also results from other DNA sequences found in this sample. This sequence joins TRBV7-8 and TRBJ2-1; 9 nucleotides line up with TRBD1. Germline assignment: CDR1 SGHVS and CDR2 FQNEAQ. With V trimmed by 5 bases and J by 2 bases, 4 bases remained unmatched. This CDR3 comprises 15 residues. The CDR3: CASSLGQGTYNEQFF. DNA for the CDR3: TGTGCCAGCAGCCTGGGACAGGGCACCTACAATGAGCAGTTCTTC.

The CDR3 DNA reads TGTGCCAGCACCCTTGGGGGCACTGAAGCTTTCTTT. It is translated as CASTLGGTEAFF. The chain joins TRBV5-6 to TRBJ1-1, with D tentatively TRBD1 (5 bases). This CDR3 has 12 amino acids. Germline V gene sequence: CDR1 SGHDT, CDR2 YYEEEE. The V gene lost 6 bases and the J gene lost 4 bases, with 10 bases spanning the gap.

The chain has TRBV4-3 and TRBJ2-1; 13 bases align to TRBD2. The trim removed 4 bases at V and 6 bases at J, leaving 6 bases unmatched. Germline CDR1 and CDR2: LGHNA and YSLEER. CDR3 length: 16 amino acids. CDR3 DNA: TGCGCCAGCAGCCGAGGACTAGCGGGAGTAGGCAATGAGCAGTTCTTC. Amino acids: CASSRGLAGVGNEQFF.

This clone has more than one count but fewer than ten. The chain combines TRBV7-9 with TRBJ2-7; 8 nucleotides match TRBD1. The CDR3 loop spans 13 amino acids. The V gene end was trimmed by 5 bases and the J gene end by 6 bases; junction bases not matched to a gene: 6. Germline-derived CDR1 and CDR2 are SEHNR and FQNEAQ (reference sequence). This CDR3 is CASSISDRGEQYF. The CDR3 DNA reads TGTGCCAGCAGCATTAGCGACAGGGGCGAGCAGTACTTC. Variable domain in full (rest from reference TRBV7-9 and TRBJ2-7): DTGVSQNPRHKITKRGQNVTFRCDPISEHNRLYWYRQTLGQGPEFLTYFQNEAQLEKSRLLSDRFSAERPKGSFSTLEIQRTEQGDSAMYLCASSISDRGEQYFGPGTRLTVT.

Only one count was recorded for this clone. This chain joins TRBV11-2 and TRBJ1-2, with TRBD1 as a possible D gene (5 bases). CDR1 is SGHAT, CDR2 FQNNGV, per germline. V was cut by 1 base and J by 4 bases, with 10 bases left in between. This CDR3 is built from 14 residues. This CDR3 is CASSLVDSVYGYTF. CDR3 bases: TGTGCCAGCAGCTTAGTCGACAGCGTCTATGGCTACACCTTC.

The chain has TRBV6-1 and TRBJ2-7; D unclear. V lost 6 bases and J lost 0, with 15 bases in between. The germline V gene encodes CDR1 MNHNS and CDR2 SASEGT. The CDR3 totals 15 residues. The CDR3 here is CASSYTRQASYEQYF. The CDR3 bases are TGTGCCAGCAGCTATACCCGGCAGGCCTCCTACGAGCAGTACTTC.